What follows are 31 T cell receptor beta chains derived from one specimen sequenced in a study of blood T cell repertoires in COVID-19. Data came from immunoSEQ multiplex PCR; TCRdb stores just in-frame clones and leaves some out. The table lists more than 35,000 clones, approximately 78% of them singletons, with roughly 17% in the top ten. The sequencing sample was made of peripheral blood. These receptors originate from a man between 65 and 85 years old with acute or convalescent COVID-19.

The J gene is TRBJ2-1, the V gene TRBV27, with TRBD2 as a possible D gene (6 bases). This CDR3 is built from 18 residues. The V gene lost 4 bases and the J gene lost 4 bases, with 23 bases spanning the gap. CDR1 and CDR2 (germline): MNHEY, SMNVEV (reference sequence). DNA of the CDR3: TGTGCCAGCAGTTATACTCGCGGGGTCCACGACCTATACAATGAGCAGTTCTTC. This translates into CASSYTRGVHDLYNEQFF.

J is TRBJ2-3 and V is TRBV6-5; 7 nucleotides align to TRBD2. Per the germline V gene, CDR1 is MNHEY and CDR2 is SVGAGI. Trimming cost V 0 bases and J 5 bases; bases outside gene matches: 5. The CDR3 is 15 residues long. The CDR3 reads CASSYSVGRGDTQYF. In DNA, the CDR3 is TGTGCCAGCAGTTACTCGGTGGGGAGGGGAGATACGCAGTATTTT.

This CDR3 reads CASSGGGETQYF. In nucleotides, the CDR3 is TGTGCCAGCAGTGGAGGCGGAGAGACCCAGTACTTC. The rearrangement links TRBV2 to TRBJ2-5; D unclear. The V gene lost 4 bases and the J gene lost 4 bases, with 7 bases spanning the gap. CDR1 is SNHLY and CDR2 is FYNNEI in the germline V gene. The CDR3 has 12 residues.

The J gene is TRBJ1-1, the V gene TRBV5-1; 7 positions match TRBD1. The CDR3 has 15 amino acids. Trimming removed 6 bases from V and 0 bases from J; junction bases left unmatched: 8. Germline lookup yields CDR1 SGHRS and CDR2 YFSETQ. CDR3 in amino acids: CASTHRGPLNTEAFF. CDR3 nucleotide sequence: TGCGCCAGCACCCACAGGGGCCCCCTGAACACTGAAGCTTTCTTT.

The chain uses TRBV7-9 and TRBJ1-1; the match to TRBD1 covers 7 bases. Germline V CDR1 and CDR2: SEHNR, FQNEAQ (reference sequence). Trimming at V came to 5 bases and at J to 4 bases, leaving 7 bases not matched to a gene. The CDR3 has 14 residues. CDR3 loop: CASSLFTGATEAFF. The CDR3 nucleotides are TGTGCCAGCAGCCTTTTTACAGGGGCCACTGAAGCTTTCTTT.

This clone has a single count. The same CDR3 arises from other DNA sequences in this sample as well. CDR3 loop: CASSSVSASGWGYTF. DNA for the CDR3: TGTGCCAGCAGTTCTGTAAGCGCCTCTGGCTGGGGCTACACCTTC. The V and J genes are TRBV6-2 or TRBV6-3 and TRBJ1-2, with D unclear. The germline V and J ends were trimmed by 4 bases and 8 bases, with 20 bases remaining between them. The CDR3 runs 15 residues. CDR1 and CDR2 (germline): MNHEY, SVGEGT.

The DNA of the CDR3 is TGTGCCAGCAGCTCCCCTGCGGGAGAGACCCAGTACTTC. Amino acids: CASSSPAGETQYF. The V gene is TRBV13, the J gene TRBJ2-5, with TRBD2 as a possible D gene (5 bases). The germline V and J ends were trimmed by 4 bases and 4 bases, with 10 bases remaining between them. The CDR3 sequence is 13 residues long. Germline CDR1 PRHDT, CDR2 FYEKMQ (reference sequence). Full variable domain (missing parts from reference TRBV13 and TRBJ2-5): AAGVIQSPRHLIKEKRETATLKCYPIPRHDTVYWYQQGPGQDPQFLISFYEKMQSDKGSIPDRFSAQQFSDYHSELNMSSLELGDSALYFCASSSPAGETQYFGPGTRLLVL.

This chain joins TRBV27 and TRBJ1-5; TRBD1 matches 9 bases. V trimming: 4 bases; J trimming: 3 bases; junction bases outside the gene matches: 10. The CDR3 runs 17 residues. Looked up from germline, CDR1 is MNHEY and CDR2 is SMNVEV (reference sequence). The CDR3 DNA sequence: TGTGCCAGCAGTTATACGGGGGGACAGGGCCTCAATCAGCCCCAGCATTTT. It specifies CASSYTGGQGLNQPQHF.

The chain has TRBV4-1 and TRBJ2-7, with D maybe TRBD1 (7 bases). Trimming stripped 1 base from V and 2 bases from J, with 15 bases between. The CDR3 is 16 residues long. The V gene's germline CDR1 is MGHRA and CDR2 YSYEKL. The DNA for the CDR3 is TGCGCCAGCAGCCAAGGAGGGGCGGGACAGACCTACGAGCAGTACTTC. Its protein is CASSQGGAGQTYEQYF.

CDR3 residues: CASSYADSHNQPQHF. In DNA, the CDR3 is TGTGCCAGCAGTTACGCGGACAGTCACAATCAGCCCCAGCATTTT. The chain combines TRBV6-6 with TRBJ1-5, with D maybe TRBD1 (6 bases). From germline, CDR1 is MNHNY and CDR2 SVGAGI (reference sequence). The germline V and J ends were trimmed by 2 bases and 3 bases, with 11 bases remaining between them. CDR3 length equals 15 residues.

The genes are TRBV2 and TRBJ2-7; 8 bases map to TRBD2. Germline lookup yields CDR1 SNHLY and CDR2 FYNNEI. The CDR3 runs to 14 residues. V shed 11 bases, J shed 2 bases, and the junction held 11 bases outside the gene matches. Written as DNA, the CDR3 is TGTGCCTGTGGGGAGCGGGAGTGGGCCTACGAGCAGTACTTC. Translation: CACGEREWAYEQYF.

The rearrangement uses TRBV30 and TRBJ1-1; TRBD1 might be the D (5 bases). There are 14 residues in the CDR3. Per germline, CDR1 GTSNPN and CDR2 SVGIG (reference sequence). With 5 bases removed from V and 2 bases from J, the gap between germline ends came to 15 bases. CDR3 sequence (DNA): TGTGCCTGGGAAACCGTAGACAGAAACACTGAAGCTTTCTTT. Encoded protein: CAWETVDRNTEAFF.

The gene calls are TRBV12-3 or TRBV12-4 and TRBJ2-7, with D perhaps TRBD2 (6 bases). V was cut by 7 bases and J by 4 bases, with 11 bases left in between. The CDR3 length is 12 residues. CDR3 loop: CASTLGGYEQYF. The CDR3 nucleotides are TGTGCCAGCACCCTTGGAGGGTACGAGCAGTACTTC.

The rearrangement joins TRBV10-1 to TRBJ2-7; no firm D call. The V gene's germline CDR1 is WNHNN and CDR2 SYGVQD (reference sequence). This CDR3 spans 12 amino acids. Trimming took off 3 bases at V and 4 bases at J, with 7 bases between the two ends. The CDR3 nucleotides read TGCGCCAGCAGTGACCAGTGGTACGAGCAGTACTTC. This translates into CASSDQWYEQYF.

The J gene is TRBJ2-1, the V gene TRBV6-5; TRBD2 matches at 13 bases. The J segment lost 5 bases and the V segment lost 6 bases, leaving 4 bases of the junction unmatched. The CDR3 extends over 15 amino acids. Germline V CDR1 and CDR2: MNHEY, SVGAGI. The CDR3 DNA is TGTGCCAGCAGCCAAGGGACTAGCGGGAACAATGAGCAGTTCTTC. Translating it yields CASSQGTSGNNEQFF.

This clone was seen only once. The gene calls are TRBV29-1 and TRBJ2-5; TRBD1 matches 12 bases. V gave up 2 bases and J gave up 5 bases; unmatched junction bases: 9. CDR1 and CDR2 from the germline V gene are SQVTM and ANQGSEA. This CDR3 comprises 16 residues. The DNA for the CDR3 is TGCAGCGTTGAATTACGGCGGGACAGGGGGCGCGAGACCCAGTACTTC. Translated, it gives CSVELRRDRGRETQYF.

The genes are TRBV5-6 and TRBJ2-6; D is possibly TRBD1 (5 bases). Per germline, CDR1 SGHDT and CDR2 YYEEEE. The CDR3 contains 17 residues. Trimming removed 2 bases from V and 0 bases from J, with 12 bases in between. Here the CDR3 DNA reads TGTGCCAGCAGCTTTGGCAGGGTTCTCTCTGGGGCCAACGTCCTGACTTTC. This codes for CASSFGRVLSGANVLTF.

The chain employs TRBV25-1 and TRBJ2-6; 10 positions match TRBD1. The CDR3 is 18 residues long. Per the germline V gene, CDR1 is MGHDK and CDR2 is SYGVNS. After removal of 3 bases from V and 4 bases from J, the junction contained 9 bases not matched to a gene. CDR3 loop: CASSDFGTGATGANVLTF. Written as DNA, the CDR3 is TGTGCCAGCAGTGATTTTGGGACAGGGGCTACCGGGGCCAACGTCCTGACTTTC.

This sequence joins TRBV7-2 and TRBJ2-5; D remains unclear. CDR1 and CDR2 from the germline V gene are SGHTA and FQGNSA. V gave up 1 base and J gave up 2 bases, with 8 bases separating them. This CDR3 contains 14 residues. CDR3 region: CASSLGLGQETQYF. The CDR3 bases are TGTGCCAGCAGCTTAGGGCTAGGTCAAGAGACCCAGTACTTC. Full variable domain (outside the CDR3, taken from reference TRBV7-2 and TRBJ2-5): GAGVSQSPSNKVTEKGKDVELRCDPISGHTALYWYRQSLGQGLEFLIYFQGNSAPDKSGLPSDRFSAERTGGSVSTLTIQRTQQEDSAVYLCASSLGLGQETQYFGPGTRLLVL.

This sequence joins TRBV7-2 and TRBJ1-1, with 7 bases fitting TRBD1. This CDR3 spans 14 amino acids. In germline, CDR1 is SGHTA, CDR2 FQGNSA. The V segment lost 2 bases and the J segment 4 bases; nucleotides outside the gene matches: 4. The CDR3 DNA reads as TGTGCCAGCAGCTTAAACAGGGGAACCACTGAAGCTTTCTTT. Protein: CASSLNRGTTEAFF.

Only one count was recorded for this clone. V gene TRBV27 combines with J gene TRBJ1-2, with 10 bases identical to TRBD1. J was trimmed by 1 base and V by 6 bases; bases with no gene match: 8. The CDR3 loop spans 16 amino acids. The V gene's germline CDR1 is MNHEY and CDR2 SMNVEV (reference sequence). Here the CDR3 DNA reads TGTGCCAGCAGCTATCTGGGACAGGGGATTAACTATGGCTACACCTTC. It encodes CASSYLGQGINYGYTF.

The chain employs TRBV4-1 and TRBJ2-7, with 7 bases matching TRBD1. The junction had 5 bases not matched to a gene; V was cut back by 1 base and J by 2 bases. Germline V gene lookup returns CDR1 MGHRA and CDR2 YSYEKL. The CDR3 length is 15 residues. The CDR3 is CASSQGGQPAYEQYF. The DNA for the CDR3 is TGCGCCAGCAGCCAAGGGGGACAGCCAGCCTACGAGCAGTACTTC.

The chain is built from TRBV19 and TRBJ2-2; TRBD1 matches at 8 bases. The V gene end was trimmed by 4 bases and the J gene end by 7 bases; junction bases not matched to a gene: 14. The CDR3 has 17 amino acids. Germline V gene sequence: CDR1 LNHDA, CDR2 SQIVND (reference sequence). The CDR3 region is CASSRGQEALRVGELFF. Written as DNA, the CDR3 is TGTGCCAGTAGTAGGGGACAGGAGGCGTTAAGGGTCGGGGAGCTGTTTTTT.

The chain joins TRBV29-1 to TRBJ2-1; D gene uncertain. Germline CDR1 SQVTM, CDR2 ANQGSEA. Deletions cut 4 bases from V and 8 bases from J, with 9 bases between. This CDR3 has 11 amino acids. CDR3 in amino acids: CSVVSSHEQFF. CDR3 DNA sequence: TGCAGCGTTGTGAGTAGCCATGAGCAGTTCTTC.

This clone was picked up a small number of times. The rearrangement links TRBV2 to TRBJ2-2, with a tentative D call TRBD1 (6 bases). V was shortened by 6 bases and J by 1 base, with 6 bases between the two germline ends. Germline loops: CDR1 SNHLY, CDR2 FYNNEI. The CDR3 spans 13 residues. CDR3 bases: TGTGCCAGCAGGGACAGGAACACCGGGGAGCTGTTTTTT. Amino acid sequence: CASRDRNTGELFF.

V is TRBV7-2 and J is TRBJ2-7, with D possibly matching TRBD2 (6 bases). V lost 0 bases, J lost 0 bases, and 9 bases lay in between. The CDR3 is 15 amino acids. CDR1 SGHTA and CDR2 FQGNSA come from the germline V gene. CDR3 in amino acids: CASSLAVGSSYEQYF. DNA for the CDR3: TGTGCCAGCAGCTTAGCAGTCGGGAGCTCCTACGAGCAGTACTTC.

V usage is TRBV9 and J usage is TRBJ2-5, with D possibly TRBD2 on 7 matching bases. Germline values: CDR1 SGDLS, CDR2 YYNGEE. V was trimmed by 3 bases and J by 5 bases, leaving 11 bases between them. There are 13 residues in the CDR3. The CDR3 loop reads CASSGGGFETQYF. CDR3 sequence (DNA): TGTGCCAGCAGCGGGGGGGGCTTCGAGACCCAGTACTTC.

The V gene is TRBV4-3, the J gene TRBJ1-3; 7 positions agree with TRBD1. This CDR3 spans 17 amino acids. V gave up 2 bases and J gave up 1 base; unmatched junction bases: 8. The germline CDR1 and CDR2 sequences are LGHNA and YSLEER. This chain's CDR3 is CASSQRQGVYSGNTIYF. The CDR3 bases are TGCGCCAGCAGCCAAAGACAGGGTGTATATTCTGGAAACACCATATATTTT.

The chain couples TRBV5-1 to TRBJ1-2; 7 positions match TRBD1. Unmatched junction bases numbered 5, after V lost 0 bases and J lost 3 bases. CDR1 is SGHRS and CDR2 is YFSETQ in the germline V gene. This CDR3 spans 15 amino acids. The DNA for the CDR3 is TGCGCCAGCAGCTTGGGAGGGGGCAAGGACTATGGCTACACCTTC. Translated: CASSLGGGKDYGYTF.

This clone was observed once. The chain combines TRBV6-5 with TRBJ1-1, with 8 bases identical to TRBD1. V was pared by 6 bases and J by 5 bases, with 8 bases of the junction left unmatched. CDR1 and CDR2 from the germline V gene are MNHEY and SVGAGI. The CDR3 loop spans 14 amino acids. The DNA of the CDR3 is TGTGCCAGCAGCCCCCCAGGGGGCGTTACTGAAGCTTTCTTT. Protein: CASSPPGGVTEAFF.

This clone was seen a few times. The rearrangement links TRBV6-2 or TRBV6-3 to TRBJ2-1; 16 positions match TRBD2. Trimming cost V 4 bases and J 9 bases; bases outside gene matches: 15. Germline CDR1 and CDR2: MNHEY and SVGEGT. This CDR3 region has 19 residues. The CDR3 is CASSFPGLAGGPITGEQFF. In nucleotides, the CDR3 is TGTGCCAGCAGTTTCCCGGGACTAGCGGGAGGGCCGATAACCGGTGAGCAGTTCTTC.